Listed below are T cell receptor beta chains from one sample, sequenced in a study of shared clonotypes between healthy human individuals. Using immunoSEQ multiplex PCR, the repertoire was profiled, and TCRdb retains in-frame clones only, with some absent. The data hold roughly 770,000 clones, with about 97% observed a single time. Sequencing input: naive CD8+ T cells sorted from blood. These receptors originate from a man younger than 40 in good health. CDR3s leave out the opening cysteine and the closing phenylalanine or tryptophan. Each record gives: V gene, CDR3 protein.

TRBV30	AWSGRAWNQPQH
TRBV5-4	ASSWGLAGAETQY
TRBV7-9	ASSLAQGQDTEAF
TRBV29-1	SVVPVGEHGGQGVSSFPGYGYT
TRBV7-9	ASSFGREGGYNEQF
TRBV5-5	ASSLGRVEQY
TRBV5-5	ASSWGDSSYEQY
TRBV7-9	AVLGQVPTIEQY
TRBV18	ASSDRDEQF
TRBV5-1	ASSLMAGGTTDTQY
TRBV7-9	ASSLARGEQF
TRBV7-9	ASSSPTGLNTQY
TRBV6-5	ASRATGVLLNGQY
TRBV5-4	ASSPKGAGAADTQY
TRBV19	ASSLGGLGETQY
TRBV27	ASSSRDRASSYEQY
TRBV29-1	SVEGNTEAF
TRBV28	ASSWGSGNTIY
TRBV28	ASSGTGTEAMWTQY
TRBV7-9	ASSAGNTIY
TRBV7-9	ASSFQMAWGGAGELF
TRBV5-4	ASSIPGDPNTEAF
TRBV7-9	ASSSNLRGSYNEQF
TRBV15	ATSLGQGSLADTQY
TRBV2	ASSRLYGTGELF
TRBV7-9	ASSSTGRSTEAF
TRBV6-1	ASSEASIIVRGYKNIQY
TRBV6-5	ASSYSTVDTQY
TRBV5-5	ASSLGLAGGNEQF
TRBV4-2	ASSQTTSGMGYEQY
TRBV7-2	ASSLDRGYSNQPQH
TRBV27	ASSLGGIGELF
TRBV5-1	ASSPYSYNEQF
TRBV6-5	ASSYGLVGEQY
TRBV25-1	ASSTRGSPWVGTGELF